This T cell receptor beta chain originates from a study of spatial heterogeneity in lung cancer. Across the study: There were, on average, more than ten raw-read appearances for each unique TCR and UMI combination.

Overall study results and limits: Tumor mutation counts were tracked by expanded intratumoral alpha and beta TCR counts.

In TCRdb, the 5' RACE reads were re-called with MiXCR into one record per CDR3 protein. This sample has 17,000 or so distinct CDR3 sequences, with about 6.3% found just once. In its sample, this clonotype is medium-sized. The antigen is not known. This beta chain is off target for a library built for alpha chains, so its abundance means little. CDR1 is LGHDT, CDR2 YNNKEL, per germline (reference sequence). V was pared by 2 bases and J by 1 base, with 5 bases between. The CDR3 totals 14 residues. The time point here: sample taken at primary tumor resection. Samples came from approximately 65 TRACERx patients with untreated early-stage lung cancer.

V is TRBV3-1 and J is TRBJ2-2; perhaps TRBD1 as D (5 bases). This sequence was found in a male donor with early-stage non-small cell lung cancer. The sequenced sample was lung tumor tissue, obtained at surgery. DNA for the CDR3: TGTGCCAGCAGCCAACAGGGGAACACCGGGGAGCTGTTTTTT. It is translated as CASSQQGNTGELFF.